This entry concerns a single TCR beta chain. Antigen: not known. This PCR relied on a set of 60 Vbeta primers and 13 Jbeta primers. Original analysis: Tens of millions of unique TCR beta chains, some 9.9 million of them shared, were counted by a later analysis. Only in-frame clones appear in the TCRdb table, and some are missing; sequencing was by immunoSEQ multiplex PCR. V, J and clone size derive from that table, while D and trimming were established from the DNA sequence. The sample consists of about 140,000 clones, about 81% of them appearing once. Trimming cost V 2 bases and J 6 bases; bases outside gene matches: 4. This CDR3 has 14 residues. Germline loops: CDR1 GTSNPN, CDR2 SVGIG (reference sequence). These data come from a study of cytomegalovirus exposure and HLA in healthy donors. Study observations and caveats: The classifier, whose performance was assessed in both the original and validation cohorts, reportedly diagnosed cytomegalovirus status with high specificity and sensitivity. A later analysis linked a missense DCLRE1C variant to TCR beta V- and J-gene trimming. Associated with cytomegalovirus, according to the listing, were around 160 TCR beta chains.

The chain combines TRBV30 with TRBJ1-4; 9 bases line up with TRBD1. The sample was PBMCs. The sequence was obtained from a woman in her 50s in good health and CMV-seropositive. The CDR3, as DNA: TGTGCCTGGAGTTCCGGGACAGGGTATGAAAAACTGTTTTTT. It codes for CAWSSGTGYEKLFF.